The 27 T cell receptor beta chains below were found in one sample sequenced in a study of CD8 T cells in ankylosing spondylitis (dated by TCRdb to 2015 to 2018). Library creation used 5' RACE. The data were produced on an Illumina HiSeq 2500. TCRdb trimmed the raw reads at Q25, called clones with MiXCR and kept productive beta chains. Every entry covers one CDR3 protein and lists the most common genes and DNA from its rows. Here the sample has around 130,000 distinct CDR3 sequences; roughly an eighth occur a single time. About 3% of the sample is in the top ten clones. The source material was blood, either unsorted or a sorted T cell fraction (not recorded which). All receptors derive from a female donor with ankylosing spondylitis or in good health (not recorded which).

The genes are TRBV29-1 and TRBJ2-1; D is unresolved. The CDR3 covers 13 residues. V was cut by 3 bases and J by 3 bases, with 9 bases left in between. From germline, CDR1 is SQVTM and CDR2 ANQGSEA. For the CDR3, the DNA is TGCAGCGTTGATGAAAAGGTCTACAATGAGCAGTTCTTC. Its translation: CSVDEKVYNEQFF.

V usage is TRBV18 and J usage is TRBJ2-3; no firm D call. Trimming removed 5 bases from V and 3 bases from J, with 15 bases in between. The germline gives CDR1 KGHSH, CDR2 LQKENI. This CDR3 is 15 amino acids long. CDR3 nucleotides: TGTGCCAGCTCAGGCGGACCCCAGAGGACAGATACGCAGTATTTT. Protein sequence: CASSGGPQRTDTQYF.

The V call is TRBV11-2, the J call TRBJ1-2, with D unclear. Trimming removed 0 bases at V and 4 bases at J, with 15 bases between. CDR1 and CDR2 (germline): SGHAT, FQNNGV. This CDR3 comprises 16 residues. The CDR3 protein is CASSLDLSYAIYGYTF. The CDR3, as DNA: TGTGCCAGCAGCTTAGACCTCAGTTACGCTATCTATGGCTACACCTTC.

This clonotype was observed many times. The genes are TRBV12-3 or TRBV12-4 and TRBJ2-3; 8 bases agree with TRBD2. After removal of 3 bases from V and 6 bases from J, the junction contained 14 bases not matched to a gene. CDR3 size: 17 residues. As DNA, the CDR3 is TGTGCCAGCAGTTTTACAGCGGGAGAAGAGGTGTCGGATACGCAGTATTTT. As protein: CASSFTAGEEVSDTQYF.

This clonotype was picked up many times. The rearrangement uses TRBV6-1 and TRBJ1-2; TRBD1 matches at 9 bases. The CDR3 extends over 14 amino acids. CDR1 is MNHNS, CDR2 SASEGT, per germline. Unmatched junction bases numbered 0, after V lost 3 bases and J lost 1 base. The CDR3 DNA sequence: TGTGCCAGCAGTGAGGGACAGGGTAACTATGGCTACACCTTC. Amino acid sequence: CASSEGQGNYGYTF.

V usage is TRBV29-1 and J usage is TRBJ1-2; 10 positions agree with TRBD1. Trimming at V came to 0 bases and at J to 12 bases, leaving 7 bases not matched to a gene. This CDR3 contains 13 residues. Germline values: CDR1 SQVTM, CDR2 ANQGSEA. CDR3 region: CSVEEGQGDGHTF. The CDR3 region has the DNA TGCAGCGTTGAAGAAGGACAGGGGGACGGCCACACCTTC.

This clonotype was counted many times. The CDR3 loop reads CATSVGLVEDTQYF. The CDR3 DNA reads TGTGCCACCAGCGTCGGACTAGTTGAGGATACGCAGTATTTT. The chain has TRBV15 and TRBJ2-3, with 7 positions matching TRBD2. V was pared by 5 bases and J by 6 bases, with 8 bases of the junction left unmatched. The V gene's germline CDR1 is LNHNV and CDR2 YYDKDF (reference sequence). The CDR3 length is 14 residues.

This rearrangement joins TRBV7-8 to TRBJ1-1, with 11 bases that match TRBD1. Germline V gives CDR1 SGHVS, CDR2 FQNEAQ. V trimming: 4 bases; J trimming: 0 bases; junction bases outside the gene matches: 1. CDR3 length equals 15 residues. The CDR3: CASSWGQGVNTEAFF. The CDR3 bases are TGTGCCAGCAGCTGGGGACAGGGGGTGAACACTGAAGCTTTCTTT.

This clonotype was seen repeatedly, ten times or more. The junction and the germline gene differ at one end; a read error may be behind it. The chain uses TRBV6-1 and TRBJ1-2, with D perhaps matching TRBD1 (5 bases). The V gene's germline CDR1 is MNHNS and CDR2 SASEGT. The CDR3 has 13 amino acids. CDR3 bases: TGTGCCAGCAGGCTCCGGGACGGGGCACGAACTCGCTTC. Its translation: CASRLRDGARTRF.

This chain connects TRBV11-1 to TRBJ2-3, with TRBD1 identical over 11 bases. Germline CDR1 is SGHAT and CDR2 is FQDESV (reference sequence). With V trimmed by 5 bases and J by 2 bases, 12 bases remained unmatched. The CDR3 is made up of 18 amino acids. CDR3 in amino acids: CASSADRGRISPTDTQYF. CDR3 sequence (DNA): TGTGCCAGCAGCGCGGACAGGGGGCGTATTAGCCCCACAGATACGCAGTATTTT. Full variable domain (rest looked up from reference TRBV11-1 and TRBJ2-3): EAEVAQSPRYKITEKSQAVAFWCDPISGHATLYWYRQILGQGPELLVQFQDESVVDDSQLPKDRFSAERLKGVDSTLKIQPAELGDSAMYLCASSADRGRISPTDTQYFGPGTRLTVL.

This clonotype occurred many times. The V and J genes are TRBV20-1 and TRBJ2-1; 8 bases fit TRBD1. The CDR3 runs 16 residues. With V trimmed by 0 bases and J by 4 bases, 8 bases remained unmatched. CDR1 is DFQATT and CDR2 is SNEGSKA in the germline V gene (reference sequence). CDR3 protein: CSARDLDRGPYNEQFF. DNA for the CDR3: TGCAGTGCTAGAGATTTAGACAGGGGACCTTACAATGAGCAGTTCTTC.

The chain is built from TRBV25-1 and TRBJ2-3, with 12 bases that match TRBD2. The CDR3 sequence is 16 residues long. Germline values: CDR1 MGHDK, CDR2 SYGVNS. The V and J ends lost 1 base and 5 bases, in that order; junction bases with no gene match: 4. The CDR3 protein is CASSEWTSGVEDTQYF. CDR3 DNA sequence: TGTGCCAGCAGTGAATGGACTAGCGGGGTAGAAGATACGCAGTATTTT.

This clonotype was found many times. The chain couples TRBV11-2 to TRBJ1-1; D is unresolved. With 5 bases removed from V and 1 base from J, the gap between germline ends came to 5 bases. Germline V gives CDR1 SGHAT, CDR2 FQNNGV. The CDR3 consists of 12 residues. CDR3 coding DNA: TGTGCCAGCAGCCGGGGGAACACTGAAGCTTTCTTT. It encodes CASSRGNTEAFF. The complete variable domain, with remaining parts taken from reference TRBV11-2 and TRBJ1-1, reads EAGVAQSPRYKIIEKRQSVAFWCNPISGHATLYWYQQILGQGPKLLIQFQNNGVVDDSQLPKDRFSAERLKGVDSTLKIQPAKLEDSAVYLCASSRGNTEAFFGQGTRLTVV.

Only a few counts were recorded for this clonotype. This chain links TRBV28 with TRBJ2-2, with 14 bases aligning to TRBD2. CDR3 size: 17 residues. Germline CDR1 reads MDHEN; CDR2 reads SYDVKM. Losses at the gene ends were 4 bases for V and 7 bases for J; bases not matched to a gene: 8. The CDR3 here is CASSSPGLAGGRGELFF. Written as DNA, the CDR3 is TGTGCCAGCAGTTCGCCCGGACTAGCGGGAGGCCGCGGGGAGCTGTTTTTT.

This clonotype was seen repeatedly, ten times or more. The CDR3 reads CASSLTVNYGYTF. The CDR3 DNA is TGTGCCAGCAGTCTGACAGTAAACTATGGCTACACCTTC. The rearrangement joins TRBV27 to TRBJ1-2; the D gene is possibly TRBD1 (5 bases). Germline V gene data show CDR1 as MNHEY and CDR2 as SMNVEV (reference sequence). This CDR3 contains 13 residues. The germline V and J ends were trimmed by 5 bases and 2 bases, with 9 bases remaining between them.

This clonotype was found a few times. The rearrangement links TRBV3-1 to TRBJ2-7, with 9 bases identical to TRBD2. CDR1 LGHDT and CDR2 YNNKEL come from the germline V gene (reference sequence). The CDR3 consists of 16 residues. The trim removed 1 base at V and 7 bases at J, leaving 11 bases unmatched. CDR3 in amino acids: CASSQASSGRPEEQYF. The CDR3 DNA sequence: TGTGCCAGCAGCCAAGCCTCCAGCGGGAGGCCCGAGGAGCAGTACTTC.

In this sample, this clonotype turned up a few times. This rearrangement joins TRBV12-3 or TRBV12-4 to TRBJ1-1, with a tentative D call TRBD1 (5 bases). Trimming removed 6 bases from V and 2 bases from J, with 10 bases in between. The CDR3 has 13 amino acids. The CDR3 protein is CASRNQGNTEAFF. The CDR3 nucleotides read TGTGCCAGCAGGAATCAGGGAAACACTGAAGCTTTCTTT.

This clonotype was picked up many times. The chain uses TRBV5-4 and TRBJ1-2, with D perhaps matching TRBD1 (5 bases). Trimming cost V 5 bases and J 3 bases, with 14 bases left between them. The CDR3 totals 14 residues. The V gene's germline CDR1 is SGHNT and CDR2 YYREEE (reference sequence). This CDR3 reads CASSRSGGDYGYTF. The CDR3 DNA is TGTGCCAGCAGTCGTTCCGGGGGGGACTATGGCTACACCTTC.

This clonotype appeared many times. The CDR3 DNA reads as TGTGCCAGCACCCAGCGGGGCGAATACAATGAGCAGTTCTTC. It encodes CASTQRGEYNEQFF. This chain uses TRBV27 with TRBJ2-1, with 7 bases identical to TRBD2. Germline CDR1 is MNHEY and CDR2 is SMNVEV (reference sequence). The CDR3 length is 14 residues. V lost 7 bases, J lost 4 bases, and 7 bases stayed unmatched.

In the case of this clonotype: Being one base from a much bigger clone, this may be a read error. The rearrangement links TRBV9 to TRBJ2-7, with TRBD1 matching over 10 bases. Germline CDR1 SGDLS, CDR2 YYNGEE. V shed 0 bases and J 4 bases; nucleotides not matched to a gene: 7. The CDR3 has 16 residues. The CDR3: CASSVEGGQGLYEQYF. The CDR3 nucleotides are TGTGCCAGCAGCGTAGAAGGGGGACAGGGGCTTTACGAGCAGTACTTC.

For this clonotype: A much larger clone differs by one base, so this may be a read error. The gene calls are TRBV3-1 and TRBJ2-7; weak D call: TRBD2 (6 bases). The CDR3 has 12 residues. Germline V gene lookup returns CDR1 LGHDT and CDR2 YNNKEL (reference sequence). DNA of the CDR3: TGTGCCAACAGCCAAGGACTATCCGAGCAGTACTTC. Translation: CANSQGLSEQYF.

In the case of this clonotype: One base away lies a much larger clone, so this may be a sequencing read error. The rearrangement uses TRBV5-1 and TRBJ1-3; D ambiguous. CDR1 is SGHRS and CDR2 is YFSETQ in the germline V gene. The ends were cut back, 5 bases at V and 2 bases at J, with 14 bases in the middle. CDR3 length equals 15 residues. CDR3 DNA sequence: TGCGCCAGCAGTCACGTCAGGCAGACTGGAAACACCATATATTTT. Translating it yields CASSHVRQTGNTIYF. The full variable domain, its missing parts supplied by reference TRBV5-1 and TRBJ1-3, is KAGVTQTPRYLIKTRGQQVTLSCSPISGHRSVSWYQQTPGQGLQFLFEYFSETQRNKGNFPGRFSGRQFSNSRSEMNVSTLELGDSALYLCASSHVRQTGNTIYFGEGSWLTVV.

In this sample, this clonotype turned up many times. V and J are TRBV5-1 and TRBJ2-1; D gene ambiguous. This CDR3 contains 15 residues. Germline V CDR1 and CDR2: SGHRS, YFSETQ. Trimming took off 1 base at V and 0 bases at J, with 8 bases between the two ends. CDR3 nucleotides: TGCGCCAGCAGCTTGAGCGAAAGCTCCTACAATGAGCAGTTCTTC. Translated, it gives CASSLSESSYNEQFF.

This clonotype was detected only a few times. The chain employs TRBV6-5 and TRBJ2-1, with 9 bases lining up with TRBD2. The CDR3 runs to 17 residues. Germline assignment: CDR1 MNHEY and CDR2 SVGAGI. V lost 6 bases, J lost 0 bases, and 9 bases stayed unmatched. CDR3 nucleotide sequence: TGTGCCAGCAGCTTACAGGCGGGGGGGAGCTCCTACAATGAGCAGTTCTTC. As protein: CASSLQAGGSSYNEQFF.

This clonotype showed up many times. The V and J genes are TRBV20-1 and TRBJ2-5; D ambiguous. The V end lost 3 bases, the J end lost 4 bases, and 9 bases lay between the germline ends. The CDR3 is 12 amino acids. Germline values: CDR1 DFQATT, CDR2 SNEGSKA (reference sequence). The CDR3 DNA is TGCAGTGCTAGCCTGATCCCAGAGACCCAGTACTTC. Protein product: CSASLIPETQYF.

This clonotype was counted at least ten times. The V and J genes are TRBV10-3 and TRBJ2-3, with 10 bases matching TRBD2. Germline V gene sequence: CDR1 ENHRY, CDR2 SYGVKD. The CDR3 is 13 residues long. J lost 2 bases, V lost 9 bases, and 2 bases had no gene match. CDR3 protein: CAIGLADTDTQYF. In DNA, the CDR3 is TGTGCCATTGGACTAGCGGACACAGATACGCAGTATTTT.

Only a few counts were recorded for this clonotype. The genes are TRBV5-1 and TRBJ2-4, with TRBD1 matching 10 bases. Germline CDR1 SGHRS, CDR2 YFSETQ. Trimming removed 0 bases from V and 8 bases from J; junction bases left unmatched: 11. The CDR3 is 17 residues long. The CDR3 spells CASSLAMGQGNEYIQYF. The CDR3 bases are TGCGCCAGCAGCTTGGCAATGGGACAGGGGAACGAATACATTCAGTACTTC.